This T cell receptor beta chain is from a study of early T cells in non-severe SARS-CoV-2 infection. This clonotype was recorded a few times. Its matching antigen is unknown. Individual cDNA molecules each received unique molecular identifiers attached to them. TCRdb processed the 5' RACE reads anew with MiXCR; each CDR3 protein has one entry. The data contain just under 65,000 distinct CDR3 sequences, 5.5% to 7% of them singletons. Germline lookup yields CDR1 MGHRA and CDR2 YSYEKL. This CDR3 is 15 amino acids long. V dropped 2 bases and J dropped 0 bases, with 8 bases sitting between them. Study findings and constraints: VDJdb-based annotation leaned toward anti-spike CD8 responses and missed private and CD4 specificities.

The sequencing used whole blood, collected at baseline. The V call is TRBV4-1, the J call TRBJ2-1, with a possible D match to TRBD2 (6 bases). This clonotype was obtained from an adult who was a healthcare worker with PCR-confirmed SARS-CoV-2 infection or an uninfected control (not recorded which). In nucleotides, the CDR3 is TGCGCCAGCAGCCAATTAGCGGCCTCCTACAATGAGCAGTTCTTC. This encodes CASSQLAASYNEQFF.